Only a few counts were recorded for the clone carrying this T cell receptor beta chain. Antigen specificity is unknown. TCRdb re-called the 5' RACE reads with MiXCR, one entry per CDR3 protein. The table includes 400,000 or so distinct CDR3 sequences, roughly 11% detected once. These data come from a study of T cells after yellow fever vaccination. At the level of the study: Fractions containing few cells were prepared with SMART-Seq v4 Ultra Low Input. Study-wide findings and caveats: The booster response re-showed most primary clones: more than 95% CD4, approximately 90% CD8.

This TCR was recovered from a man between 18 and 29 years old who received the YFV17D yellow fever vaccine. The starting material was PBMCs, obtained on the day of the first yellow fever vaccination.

CDR3 DNA sequence: TGTGCCAGCAGCTTTTGGTTCGGGGATAAGGGTGAAGCTTTCTTT. Its protein is CASSFWFGDKGEAFF. The chain joins TRBV7-9 to TRBJ1-1; no definite D call. Germline values: CDR1 SEHNR, CDR2 FQNEAQ (reference sequence). CDR3 length: 15 residues. The V end lost 3 bases, the J end lost 7 bases, and 18 bases lay between the germline ends.